The clone carrying this TCR beta chain appeared a few times. Its antigen is not identified. The sample is drawn from a study of vaccination and CD4 T cells after COVID-19. Trimming at V came to 4 bases and at J to 10 bases, leaving 8 bases not matched to a gene. Germline V gene lookup returns CDR1 DFQATT and CDR2 SNEGSKA (reference sequence). This CDR3 is built from 13 residues. Oncomine TCR Beta short-read sequencing was applied to DNA from cultured CD4+ T cells. Using the QIAamp micro DNA kit, genomic DNA was extracted from the CD4+ T cells that had been cultured. TCRdb re-called the PCR reads with MiXCR, one entry per CDR3 protein. The sample contains 6,900 or so distinct CDR3 sequences, around 32% of which appear only once. Regarding treatment: approximately 10-day PBMC culture with coronavirus spike peptide pools or control peptides (ViraFEST assay). The unexposed donor provided CD4+ T cells, which were taken before the COVID-19 pandemic (2011-2018).

The chain uses TRBV20-1 and TRBJ1-1; 11 nucleotides align to TRBD1. This TCR came from a human donor in good health. The sequenced sample consisted of CD4+ T cells from blood, cultured in vitro. CDR3 loop: CSANGQGAYVAFF. CDR3 nucleotides: TGCAGTGCTAACGGACAGGGGGCATACGTAGCTTTCTTT.